A single sample is the source of the 26 T cell receptor beta chains below, sequenced in a study of blood T cell repertoires in COVID-19. Clones were sequenced by immunoSEQ multiplex PCR, and TCRdb holds only the in-frame ones, with some missing. Among 200,000 to 250,000 clones listed, around 81% were seen once. The sequenced sample consisted of peripheral blood. Receptors originate from a woman aged 70-85 years with acute or convalescent COVID-19.

Details on this clone: In the same sample, other DNA sequences code for this CDR3. J is TRBJ1-2 and V is TRBV19; unclear D gene. The CDR3 totals 12 residues. V lost 4 bases and J lost 5, with 8 bases in between. The germline gives CDR1 LNHDA, CDR2 SQIVND (reference sequence). CDR3 residues: CASSNRDYGYTF. The CDR3 coding sequence is TGTGCCAGTAGTAACCGGGATTATGGCTACACCTTC.

This clone was observed a handful of times. The genes are TRBV7-3 and TRBJ1-1, with a weak D call TRBD1 (5 bases). Germline V gene lookup returns CDR1 SGHTA and CDR2 FQGTGA. V lost 2 bases to trimming and J lost 6 bases, with 16 bases between them. This CDR3 is 15 amino acids long. CDR3 region: CASSLSRGGGAEAFF. The CDR3 DNA reads TGTGCCAGCAGCTTATCCCGGGGGGGAGGCGCTGAAGCTTTCTTT.

The J gene is TRBJ1-5, the V gene TRBV12-3 or TRBV12-4; D possibly corresponds to TRBD1 (5 bases). The CDR3 loop spans 13 amino acids. V lost 9 bases, J lost 6 bases, and 15 bases lay in between. The CDR3 loop is CASGAGFPQPQHF. In DNA, the CDR3 is TGTGCCAGTGGGGCAGGGTTTCCTCAGCCCCAGCATTTT.

The chain couples TRBV2 to TRBJ1-5; perhaps TRBD1 as D (5 bases). V dropped 9 bases and J dropped 9 bases, with 21 bases sitting between them. The germline gives CDR1 SNHLY, CDR2 FYNNEI. The CDR3 has 14 amino acids. CDR3 coding DNA: TGTGCCAGAGATTTCGTCCAGGGTGAGCGGCCCCAGCATTTT. Protein: CARDFVQGERPQHF.

This chain joins TRBV5-1 and TRBJ1-1, with no clear D. Germline CDR1 reads SGHRS; CDR2 reads YFSETQ. The CDR3 covers 13 residues. Trimming removed 0 bases at V and 7 bases at J, with 10 bases between. In DNA form, the CDR3 reads TGCGCCAGCAGCTTGGGGGCCCCCCTTGAAGCTTTCTTT. Translated: CASSLGAPLEAFF. Together with reference TRBV5-1 and TRBJ1-1, the CDR3 gives the full variable domain: KAGVTQTPRYLIKTRGQQVTLSCSPISGHRSVSWYQQTPGQGLQFLFEYFSETQRNKGNFPGRFSGRQFSNSRSEMNVSTLELGDSALYLCASSLGAPLEAFFGQGTRLTVV.

The chain combines TRBV5-5 with TRBJ2-7; 8 bases are a match to TRBD2. This CDR3 is built from 15 residues. Germline CDR1 reads SGHKS; CDR2 reads YYEKEE (reference sequence). V gave up 4 bases and J gave up 4 bases; unmatched junction bases: 10. The CDR3 DNA reads as TGTGCCAGCAGCCCCCTGGCGGGAGGTGGGTACGAGCAGTACTTC. Encoded protein: CASSPLAGGGYEQYF.

This chain uses TRBV7-9 with TRBJ1-5, with D perhaps matching TRBD1 (5 bases). The V and J ends lost 9 bases and 4 bases respectively, with 25 bases between them. The CDR3 is 17 residues long. Germline V gene lookup returns CDR1 SEHNR and CDR2 FQNEAQ (reference sequence). The CDR3 protein is CARNLAFSGFGNQPQHF. The CDR3 region has the DNA TGTGCCAGGAACTTAGCATTTTCAGGGTTTGGGAATCAGCCCCAGCATTTT. Based on the CDR3 plus reference TRBV7-9 and TRBJ1-5, the full variable domain is DTGVSQNPRHKITKRGQNVTFRCDPISEHNRLYWYRQTLGQGPEFLTYFQNEAQLEKSRLLSDRFSAERPKGSFSTLEIQRTEQGDSAMYLCARNLAFSGFGNQPQHFGDGTRLSIL.

The chain links TRBV28 to TRBJ2-3; 10 positions agree with TRBD2. V was clipped by 10 bases and J by 4 bases; unmatched bases: 14. There are 16 residues in the CDR3. Looked up from germline, CDR1 is MDHEN and CDR2 is SYDVKM. CDR3 in amino acids: CATLISLAGASDTQYF. The CDR3 bases are TGTGCCACCCTAATCTCCCTAGCGGGAGCCTCAGATACGCAGTATTTT.

The V and J genes are TRBV4-1 and TRBJ2-1; 15 bases match TRBD2. Germline CDR1 is MGHRA and CDR2 is YSYEKL. This CDR3 has 20 residues. Trimming at V came to 5 bases and at J to 9 bases, leaving 20 bases not matched to a gene. CDR3 in DNA: TGCGCCAGCAGCTTCCGGACTAGCGGGAGGGCTGATGGGACATGGGGTGAGCAGTTCTTC. Translated, it gives CASSFRTSGRADGTWGEQFF.

V gene TRBV12-3 or TRBV12-4 combines with J gene TRBJ1-1; 7 bases are a match to TRBD1. Unmatched junction bases numbered 8, after V lost 6 bases and J lost 7 bases. The CDR3 has 13 residues. This chain's CDR3 is CASRRGQPYEAFF. The DNA for the CDR3 is TGTGCCAGCAGACGGGGACAGCCCTATGAAGCTTTCTTT.

There are a few counts of this clone. This rearrangement joins TRBV28 to TRBJ1-4; D uncertain. This CDR3 is built from 13 residues. The germline V and J ends were trimmed by 11 bases and 7 bases, with 17 bases remaining between them. Germline V gene data show CDR1 as MDHEN and CDR2 as SYDVKM. The CDR3 region is CACHDIVSEKLFF. The CDR3 nucleotides are TGTGCCTGTCACGACATTGTGAGTGAAAAACTGTTTTTT.

The chain has TRBV2 and TRBJ2-7; the D gene is possibly TRBD2 (5 bases). V gave up 8 bases and J gave up 6 bases, with 17 bases separating them. Germline V gene sequence: CDR1 SNHLY, CDR2 FYNNEI. This CDR3 is built from 13 residues. CDR3 in amino acids: CASRPGPRGEQYF. CDR3 coding DNA: TGTGCCAGCCGACCAGGCCCCCGGGGCGAGCAGTACTTC.

V gene TRBV28 combines with J gene TRBJ1-2; TRBD1 matches 12 bases. This CDR3 has 16 amino acids. Losses at the gene ends were 5 bases for V and 7 bases for J; bases not matched to a gene: 11. Germline CDR1 is MDHEN and CDR2 is SYDVKM. The CDR3 region has the DNA TGTGCCAGCAGTCCAAGACCCGGGACAGGGGGCTTTGGCTACACCTTC. It is translated as CASSPRPGTGGFGYTF.

This clone was counted between two and nine times. The gene calls are TRBV2 and TRBJ1-5, with 10 bases fitting TRBD1. V lost 6 bases, J lost 9 bases, and 8 bases stayed unmatched. Looked up from germline, CDR1 is SNHLY and CDR2 is FYNNEI. This CDR3 is built from 14 residues. CDR3: CASRGTGASGPQHF. The CDR3 bases are TGTGCCAGCAGGGGGACAGGGGCCAGCGGGCCCCAGCATTTT.

The chain joins TRBV15 to TRBJ2-2, with TRBD2 matching 7 bases. The CDR3 has 13 amino acids. Germline-derived CDR1 and CDR2 are LNHNV and YYDKDF (reference sequence). The trim removed 1 base at V and 7 bases at J, leaving 0 bases unmatched. The CDR3 sequence: CATSRGEGGELFF. CDR3 bases: TGTGCCACCAGCAGAGGGGAGGGCGGGGAGCTGTTTTTT.

The genes are TRBV2 and TRBJ2-6; maybe TRBD2 (6 bases). Trimming left V 8 bases short and J 0 bases short, with 8 bases between. The V gene's germline CDR1 is SNHLY and CDR2 FYNNEI. This CDR3 spans 14 amino acids. The CDR3: CASVGGSGANVLTF. The CDR3 nucleotides read TGTGCCAGCGTCGGGGGCTCTGGGGCCAACGTCCTGACTTTC.

The count of this clone is one. The rearrangement links TRBV5-1 to TRBJ1-2, with 9 bases aligning to TRBD1. Per the germline V gene, CDR1 is SGHRS and CDR2 is YFSETQ. The V and J ends lost 3 bases and 3 bases, in that order; junction bases with no gene match: 6. The CDR3 contains 15 residues. The CDR3 DNA is TGCGCCAGCAGCTCCACCGGACAGGGGTACTATGGCTACACCTTC. Its protein product is CASSSTGQGYYGYTF.

The chain employs TRBV6-2 or TRBV6-3 and TRBJ1-2; a weak D match, TRBD1 (5 bases). Germline values: CDR1 MNHEY, CDR2 SVGEGT. The CDR3 length is 12 residues. Trimming pared 6 bases from V and 4 bases from J, leaving 9 bases between. CDR3 region: CASSSGSYGYTF. The CDR3 nucleotides are TGTGCCAGCAGCTCAGGGTCCTATGGCTACACCTTC.

The chain uses TRBV5-1 and TRBJ1-6; D might be TRBD1 (5 bases). Trimming cost V 4 bases and J 12 bases, with 17 bases left between them. This CDR3 has 14 residues. Germline V gene sequence: CDR1 SGHRS, CDR2 YFSETQ. CDR3 bases: TGCGCCAGCAGCCCCGGGACTCAGGGTGGACCCCTCCACTTT. As protein: CASSPGTQGGPLHF. The whole variable domain, remainder taken from reference TRBV5-1 and TRBJ1-6, is KAGVTQTPRYLIKTRGQQVTLSCSPISGHRSVSWYQQTPGQGLQFLFEYFSETQRNKGNFPGRFSGRQFSNSRSEMNVSTLELGDSALYLCASSPGTQGGPLHFGNGTRLTVT.

The CDR3 reads CASSWGTSGRSQETQYF. As DNA, the CDR3 is TGCGCCAGCAGCTGGGGGACTAGCGGGAGAAGTCAAGAGACCCAGTACTTC. The chain carries TRBV5-1 and TRBJ2-5, with 14 positions matching TRBD2. In germline, CDR1 is SGHRS, CDR2 YFSETQ. Trimming removed 3 bases from V and 2 bases from J; junction bases left unmatched: 6. The CDR3 runs to 17 residues.

This rearrangement joins TRBV19 to TRBJ2-7; 8 nucleotides agree with TRBD1. Germline V lookup: CDR1 LNHDA, CDR2 SQIVND (reference sequence). This CDR3 comprises 15 residues. V trimming: 6 bases; J trimming: 0 bases; junction bases outside the gene matches: 7. The CDR3 DNA reads TGTGCCAGTAGCCCGGGACAGGCGAGCTCCTACGAGCAGTACTTC. This codes for CASSPGQASSYEQYF. Filled out from reference TRBV19 and TRBJ2-7, the complete variable domain reads DGGITQSPKYLFRKEGQNVTLSCEQNLNHDAMYWYRQDPGQGLRLIYYSQIVNDFQKGDIAEGYSVSREKKESFPLTVTSAQKNPTAFYLCASSPGQASSYEQYFGPGTRLTVT.

The chain couples TRBV18 to TRBJ2-2; a weak D match, TRBD1 (5 bases). The CDR3 extends over 16 amino acids. The V and J ends lost 1 base and 6 bases respectively, with 15 bases between them. CDR1 and CDR2 (germline): KGHSH, LQKENI. In DNA form, the CDR3 reads TGTGCCAGCTCACCACTGCTGCAGGGCGGTTCCGGGGAGCTGTTTTTT. Amino acid sequence: CASSPLLQGGSGELFF.

In regard to this clone: The same CDR3 can be traced to other DNA sequences in this sample. The chain links TRBV3-1 (or the pseudogene TRBV3-2) to TRBJ1-2, with TRBD1 matching 9 bases. The CDR3 totals 14 residues. The ends lost 3 bases at V and 5 bases at J; junction bases unmatched: 4. From germline, CDR1 is LGHDT and CDR2 YNNKEL (reference sequence). Written as DNA, the CDR3 is TGTGCCAGCAGCCAGACGACAGGGGGGTATGGCTACACCTTC. It is translated as CASSQTTGGYGYTF.

The rearrangement links TRBV2 to TRBJ2-7; TRBD2 aligns across 7 bases. Germline loops: CDR1 SNHLY, CDR2 FYNNEI. CDR3 length: 11 residues. Trimming took 8 bases from V and 9 from J; bases not matched to a gene: 7. For the CDR3, the DNA is TGTGCCAGCGCGGGAGAGGGTGGGCAGTACTTC. It codes for CASAGEGGQYF.

The rearrangement links TRBV14 to TRBJ2-1; D is ambiguous. The germline CDR1 and CDR2 sequences are SGHDN and FVKESK. The CDR3 is made up of 15 amino acids. V lost 1 base to trimming and J lost 3 bases, with 10 bases between them. The CDR3 sequence: CASSQVQVGYNEQFF. The CDR3 bases are TGTGCCAGCAGCCAAGTCCAGGTTGGCTACAATGAGCAGTTCTTC.

This chain joins TRBV28 and TRBJ2-1, with D possibly TRBD1 on 5 matching bases. The CDR3 runs to 18 residues. The germline V gene has CDR1 MDHEN and CDR2 SYDVKM. The V and J ends lost 4 bases and 0 bases respectively, with 19 bases between them. Here the CDR3 DNA reads TGTGCCAGCAGTTCCCGTCCTCACAGGATGAGCTCCTACAATGAGCAGTTCTTC. It is translated as CASSSRPHRMSSYNEQFF. Full variable domain (outside the CDR3, taken from reference TRBV28 and TRBJ2-1): DVKVTQSSRYLVKRTGEKVFLECVQDMDHENMFWYRQDPGLGLRLIYFSYDVKMKEKGDIPEGYSVSREKKERFSLILESASTNQTSMYLCASSSRPHRMSSYNEQFFGPGTRLTVL.